Presented here are 25 T cell receptor beta chains from one specimen sequenced in a study of T cells expressing NK-cell markers. TCRdb reprocessed the 5' RACE reads and reports one entry per CDR3 protein, with no DNA. This listing includes over 350,000 distinct CDR3 sequences. Sequencing input: blood T cells: a sorted CD56 or NKG2C T cell subset, CD4+ or CD8+ T cells, or bulk PBMC T cells (not recorded which). These receptors all come from a woman aged 45-65 years in good health.

The chain is built from TRBV12-3 or TRBV12-4 and TRBJ1-3; TCRdb outputs TRBD1, but without DNA this stays unchecked. This CDR3 is 13 amino acids long. CDR3 loop: CASSFREGNTIYF.

V usage is TRBV4-1 and J usage is TRBJ1-1; TCRdb's D gene call, TRBD1, goes unchecked for lack of DNA. This CDR3 is built from 16 residues. Per germline, CDR1 MGHRA and CDR2 YSYEKL. CDR3 protein: CASSQGVTGENTEAFF.

The chain couples TRBV12-3 or TRBV12-4 to TRBJ2-3. This CDR3 is 15 amino acids long. This chain's CDR3 is CASSLRSDLTDTQYF.

The chain is built from TRBV10-3 and TRBJ2-5. CDR3 length: 15 amino acids. Germline V CDR1 and CDR2: ENHRY, SYGVKD. This CDR3 is CAISEYRTTEETQYF.

This chain uses TRBV6-2 or TRBV6-3 with TRBJ2-7; TCRdb designates TRBD1, a call that cannot be tested without DNA. The CDR3 length is 15 residues. Per the germline V gene, CDR1 is MNHEY and CDR2 is SVGEGT. The CDR3 is CASSRGPGGSYEQYF.

The chain is built from TRBV27 and TRBJ2-7; the TRBD2 assignment by TCRdb is unverifiable without DNA. The germline gives CDR1 MNHEY, CDR2 SMNVEV (reference sequence). This CDR3 has 14 amino acids. The CDR3 loop is CASSPRSGSYEQYF.

V gene TRBV7-2 combines with J gene TRBJ2-7. The CDR3 is made up of 13 amino acids. CDR1 is SGHTA and CDR2 is FQGNSA in the germline V gene. This CDR3 is CASTVGFSYEQYF.

The chain joins TRBV4-1 to TRBJ1-6; TCRdb proposes TRBD1, but this gene call is untestable without DNA. The CDR3 runs 18 residues. The germline V gene encodes CDR1 MGHRA and CDR2 YSYEKL. The CDR3 region is CASSQEGQGASYNSPLHF.

The V call is TRBV30, the J call TRBJ2-2; TCRdb indicates TRBD2, and absent DNA this call remains unverified. Germline V gene lookup returns CDR1 GTSNPN and CDR2 SVGIG (reference sequence). This CDR3 is built from 15 residues. CDR3 residues: CAWRTSGTNTGELFF.

The chain links TRBV5-1 to TRBJ2-7; TCRdb's D call, TRBD2, is unchecked because there is no DNA. The CDR3 runs 15 residues. From germline, CDR1 is SGHRS and CDR2 YFSETQ. CDR3 sequence: CASSLSLAGSYEQYF.

This CDR3 is CASEIWDNEQFF. The chain uses TRBV12-3 or TRBV12-4 and TRBJ2-1. This CDR3 contains 12 residues.

CDR3 amino acids: CASSQNIDTTGETQYF. This sequence joins TRBV4-1 and TRBJ2-5; as DNA is missing, the TRBD1 call by TCRdb cannot be tested. The CDR3 sequence is 16 residues long. Per the germline V gene, CDR1 is MGHRA and CDR2 is YSYEKL.

V usage is TRBV10-2 and J usage is TRBJ2-7. CDR3 length: 13 residues. Germline V CDR1 and CDR2: WSHSY, SAAADI. The CDR3 protein is CASSEPVLREQYF.

This rearrangement joins TRBV20-1 to TRBJ2-1. This CDR3 comprises 11 residues. Germline CDR1 reads DFQATT; CDR2 reads SNEGSKA (reference sequence). CDR3 amino acids: CSARPENEQFF.

This chain links TRBV6-2 or TRBV6-3 with TRBJ1-1; TCRdb lists TRBD1, though no DNA is available to test this call. Germline V gene sequence: CDR1 MNHEY, CDR2 SVGEGT. The CDR3 covers 14 residues. CDR3: CASSYSIATVEAFF.

The chain combines TRBV4-1 with TRBJ2-7; the D call from TCRdb, TRBD1, cannot be confirmed without DNA. This CDR3 is built from 14 residues. CDR1 and CDR2 from the germline V gene are MGHRA and YSYEKL. CDR3 in amino acids: CASSLRDPAYEQYF.

The chain recombines TRBV7-9 with TRBJ2-4; absent DNA, TCRdb's TRBD1 call cannot be checked. Germline V gene data show CDR1 as SEHNR and CDR2 as FQNEAQ (reference sequence). The CDR3 is 13 residues long. CDR3 protein: CASRAGPGDIQYF.

The rearrangement links TRBV10-3 to TRBJ2-1; lacking DNA, the TRBD1 call made by TCRdb goes unchecked. Looked up from germline, CDR1 is ENHRY and CDR2 is SYGVKD. This CDR3 is 17 amino acids long. The CDR3 protein is CAISNPQAGGDYNEQFF.

The chain couples TRBV29-1 to TRBJ2-1; the TCRdb D gene call, TRBD1, has no DNA to confirm it. There are 14 residues in the CDR3. Germline V lookup: CDR1 SQVTM, CDR2 ANQGSEA. The CDR3 sequence: CSVTRGTGYNEQFF.

The chain employs TRBV28 and TRBJ2-1; TCRdb returns TRBD2, unconfirmable since there is no DNA. Germline assignment: CDR1 MDHEN and CDR2 SYDVKM. The CDR3 has 12 amino acids. The CDR3 spells CASSLRGMGRFF.

The chain links TRBV27 to TRBJ1-2; with no DNA, the TCRdb D assignment of TRBD1 cannot be verified. CDR1 and CDR2 from the germline V gene are MNHEY and SMNVEV (reference sequence). The CDR3 extends over 13 amino acids. The CDR3 sequence is CASSNRENYGYTF.

The chain links TRBV5-1 to TRBJ2-5; TCRdb indicates TRBD1, and absent DNA this call remains unverified. The CDR3 is 17 amino acids. Germline V lookup: CDR1 SGHRS, CDR2 YFSETQ. CDR3 region: CASSFADFGGPVETQYF.

The chain links TRBV12-3 or TRBV12-4 to TRBJ2-7; without DNA, the TCRdb call of TRBD1 cannot be checked. The CDR3 extends over 15 amino acids. The chain's CDR3 is CASSPGRGVSYEQYF.

The V call is TRBV20-1, the J call TRBJ2-5. The CDR3 spans 13 residues. Germline assignment: CDR1 DFQATT and CDR2 SNEGSKA (reference sequence). Here the CDR3 reads CSARSVAPETQYF.

The chain couples TRBV6-5 to TRBJ2-5; TCRdb selects TRBD2, and the lack of DNA leaves this call unchecked. The V gene's germline CDR1 is MNHEY and CDR2 SVGAGI. The CDR3 is made up of 15 amino acids. This chain's CDR3 is CASSLTGGEEETQYF.